This record concerns one T cell receptor beta chain sequence. Its antigen remains undetermined. No much larger clone is present one base from it, and per-base qualities are unavailable. These data originate in a study of T cell responses to AZD1222 COVID-19 vaccine listed by TCRdb under 2021. Context from the whole study: TCR sequencing was performed for about 240 trial participants, of whom 200 to 210 were given two doses of AZD1222 and approximately 26 were given two doses of MenACWY control vaccine. Enrollment into the trials was organized by age into subgroups of 18-55, 56-69 and 70-plus years, and those subgroups contained approximately 150, 30 and 60 TCR-sequenced participants, respectively.

Broad study findings and their caveats: Conclusions about previously exposed vaccinees were limited because only a handful of AZD1222 recipients were SARS-CoV-2 seropositive at baseline. Because no samples from the day 14 peak response were available, repertoires could be characterized only after the peak T cell response. Spike-specific TCR breadth and depth rose significantly after two AZD1222 doses compared with day 0 and with MenACWY recipients. The vaccine-associated CD4 TCRs covered the entire spike protein, and the dominant responses fell in regions 160-218 and 743-854. Reportedly, close to half of the unique spike-specific TCRs recognized epitopes lying outside the regions that are mutated in the B.1.351 and B.1.1.7 variants. Most participants were white British and females outnumbered males, and the authors suggested that clonal diversity may have been underestimated. The 56-69-year group was small, and its depth increase did not reach significance, likely because of low power.

The intended sense of this specimen's time point label: about 28 days (+/-7) after the second vaccine dose. Because spike-specific TCR depth and breadth did not differ between the two schedules, AZD1222 recipients who got a second dose at roughly 4 weeks were pooled with those who got a second dose at roughly 12 weeks. The vaccinee samples were drawn from two UK trials, COV001 and COV002, one of which was a single-blind randomized controlled phase 2/3 trial testing AZD1222 (ChAdOx1 nCoV-19) in healthy adults. For TCRbeta chain sequencing, PBMC samples were collected from trial participants at day 0 and at day 28 after the second dose. The CDR3 regions of human TCRbeta chains were subjected to immunosequencing. Per the original workflow: TCRs in the repertoires were matched against a reference library of SARS-CoV-2-specific TCRs that had been generated with the MIRA antigen-specificity platform. Breadth was defined as the fraction of unique TCRs that were SARS-CoV-2-associated. Depth was defined as the fraction of total T cells that were SARS-CoV-2-associated. Using the MIRA data, each spike-specific TCR was assigned both to the spike region to which the TCR was reactive and to a CD4 or CD8 class. Log10-transformed breadth and depth values were compared by one-way ANOVA with Sidak's multiple comparisons tests. TCRdb's version of the immuneACCESS table is confined to in-frame rearrangements and falls short of the full clone set. An unresolved V gene accounts for under half of the shortfall where checked; the remainder is of unknown origin. The DNA gave D and trimming, while V, J and clone size come from that table. The sample contains 100,000 to 150,000 clones, roughly 90% of them found a single time. The top ten clonotypes cover about 8% of the sample.

Material: peripheral blood, obtained 28 days after the second AZD1222 dose. This receptor was obtained from an adult who received the AZD1222 COVID-19 vaccine.

The CDR3 protein: CASSLPTGVRPLHF. The sequenced DNA: TGTGCCAGCAGTTTACCGACGGGGGTTCGGCCCCTCCACTTT. The sequence links TRBV28 to TRBJ1-6, and the D gene may be TRBD1, 5 bases matching. Trimming costs V 2 bases and J 13 bases, and their ends lie 15 bases apart. Via the germline V gene, CDR1 is MDHEN and CDR2 SYDVKM. The CDR3 goes from the cysteine to the phenylalanine over 14 residues. Of all the DNA, just the CDR3 is kept, 42 bases in frame from base 1.